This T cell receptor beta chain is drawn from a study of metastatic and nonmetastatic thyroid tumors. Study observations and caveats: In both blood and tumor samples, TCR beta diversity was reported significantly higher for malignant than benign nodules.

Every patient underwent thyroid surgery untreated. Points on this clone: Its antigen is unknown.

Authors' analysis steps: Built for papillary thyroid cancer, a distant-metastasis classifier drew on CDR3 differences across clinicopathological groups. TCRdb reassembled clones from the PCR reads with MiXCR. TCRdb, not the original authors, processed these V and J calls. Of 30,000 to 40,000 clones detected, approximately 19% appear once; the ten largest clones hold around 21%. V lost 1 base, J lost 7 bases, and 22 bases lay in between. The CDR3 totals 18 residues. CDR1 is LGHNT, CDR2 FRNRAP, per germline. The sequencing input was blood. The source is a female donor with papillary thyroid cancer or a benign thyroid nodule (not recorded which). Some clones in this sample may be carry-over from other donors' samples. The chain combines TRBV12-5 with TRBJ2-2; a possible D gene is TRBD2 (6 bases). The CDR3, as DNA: TGTGCTAGTGGTTTGGCCCGCACGTCCCAATGGAGGGGCGGGGAGCTGTTTTTT. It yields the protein CASGLARTSQWRGGELFF.